The sample holds many counts of the clone carrying this T cell receptor (beta chain). TCRdb reprocessed the 5' RACE reads via MiXCR and lists one record per CDR3 protein. The sample contains 690,000 or so distinct CDR3 sequences, around 6% of which appear only once. The sample is drawn from a study of identical twins. The CDR3 has 13 residues. Trimming pared 4 bases from V and 0 bases from J, leaving 9 bases between. Germline CDR1 SQVTM, CDR2 ANQGSEA. The material sequenced was naive T cells sorted from blood. The clonotype comes from a man between 18 and 29 years old in good health. The chain joins TRBV29-1 to TRBJ1-1; a possible D gene is TRBD1 (6 bases). CDR3 loop: CSVARGLNTEAFF. In nucleotides, the CDR3 is TGCAGCGTTGCCAGGGGCTTGAACACTGAAGCTTTCTTT.